This is a list of T cell receptor beta chains from one sample in a study of metastatic and nonmetastatic thyroid tumors. MiXCR re-clonotyped the PCR reads for TCRdb. The repertoire has 20,000 or so clones, less than 15% of them found once; the top ten carry approximately 15%. The sample taken for sequencing was tumor tissue. The receptor source for this set is a female donor with papillary thyroid cancer or a benign thyroid nodule (not recorded which). Some clones in this sample may be carry-over from other donors' samples. CDR3s leave out the opening cysteine and the closing phenylalanine or tryptophan. The order of the fields is J gene, D gene, V gene, CDR3 protein. The D gene is left open where the match is weak.

J: TRBJ2-1; D: .; V: TRBV18; CDR3: ASSPSPPGSSYNEQF
J: TRBJ1-4; D: .; V: TRBV7-2; CDR3: ASNFDSNEKLF
J: TRBJ2-2; D: TRBD1; V: TRBV19; CDR3: ASSTLGQGNTGELF
J: TRBJ2-1; D: TRBD1; V: TRBV7-3; CDR3: ASSLGQGDNEQF
J: TRBJ2-1; D: TRBD2; V: TRBV5-4; CDR3: ASSLTSGAVTYNEQF
J: TRBJ2-1; D: .; V: TRBV4-1; CDR3: ASSPMTSNEQF
J: TRBJ2-3; D: .; V: TRBV27; CDR3: ASSLDRSTDTQY
J: TRBJ2-7; D: .; V: TRBV30; CDR3: AWSVGSSGYEQY
J: TRBJ1-4; D: TRBD1; V: TRBV5-1; CDR3: ASSPGGTANEKLF
J: TRBJ2-7; D: TRBD1; V: TRBV18; CDR3: ASEQGGINDEQY
J: TRBJ1-2; D: .; V: TRBV3-1; CDR3: ASSQEGQYGYT
J: TRBJ1-6; D: .; V: TRBV24-1; CDR3: ATSDLSGPLH
J: TRBJ2-1; D: .; V: TRBV6-4; CDR3: ASSDSGGKPNEQF
J: TRBJ2-5; D: .; V: TRBV7-2; CDR3: ASSFNRGKETQY
J: TRBJ2-7; D: .; V: TRBV12-3/TRBV12-4; CDR3: ASSPGGLPEEQY
J: TRBJ2-2; D: TRBD2; V: TRBV7-8; CDR3: ASSLPASGVAGELF
J: TRBJ1-2; D: .; V: TRBV6-1; CDR3: ASYENGGYT
J: TRBJ2-3; D: .; V: TRBV12-3/TRBV12-4; CDR3: ASSLNSDTQY
J: TRBJ2-7; D: .; V: TRBV5-1; CDR3: ASSLAGNSYEQY
J: TRBJ1-2; D: TRBD1; V: TRBV29-1; CDR3: SVGTGGSGYT
J: TRBJ1-1; D: .; V: TRBV10-2; CDR3: ASRLGARTEAF
J: TRBJ1-6; D: TRBD1; V: TRBV3-1; CDR3: ASSPGQGASSLH
J: TRBJ2-3; D: .; V: TRBV20-1; CDR3: SAEGVDTYTQY
J: TRBJ1-6; D: TRBD1; V: TRBV19; CDR3: ASSRFGTGGSSGSPLH
J: TRBJ1-1; D: .; V: TRBV19; CDR3: ASRRGGNTEAF
J: TRBJ2-7; D: .; V: TRBV18; CDR3: ASSPPRVYEQY
J: TRBJ2-3; D: TRBD2; V: TRBV12-3/TRBV12-4; CDR3: ASSPLAGGSTDTQY
J: TRBJ1-3; D: .; V: TRBV4-2; CDR3: ASSLLGHPSGGNTIY
J: TRBJ2-1; D: .; V: TRBV27; CDR3: ASSASMIHNEQF
J: TRBJ1-5; D: .; V: TRBV2; CDR3: ASSQGNNQPQH
J: TRBJ2-7; D: .; V: TRBV11-2; CDR3: ASSTRQRPYEQY
J: TRBJ2-2; D: TRBD2; V: TRBV20-1; CDR3: SASQGLAGAGELF
J: TRBJ1-6; D: .; V: TRBV6-1; CDR3: ASMPGLGGNSPLH
J: TRBJ2-2; D: TRBD2; V: TRBV6-2/TRBV6-3; CDR3: ASSFAGRAGELF
J: TRBJ2-3; D: .; V: TRBV6-1; CDR3: ASTVSTDTQY
J: TRBJ1-5; D: .; V: TRBV19; CDR3: ASSWSSYSNQPQH
J: TRBJ2-6; D: TRBD1; V: TRBV19; CDR3: ASNGTVGGAKVLT
J: TRBJ2-5; D: TRBD2; V: TRBV7-7; CDR3: ASSLGLAGGQETQY
J: TRBJ2-7; D: TRBD1; V: TRBV3-1; CDR3: ASIAAPGQVSHEQY
J: TRBJ2-5; D: .; V: TRBV7-9; CDR3: ASSLERTAQETQY
J: TRBJ1-2; D: .; V: TRBV3-1; CDR3: ASSQDLGQYYGYT
J: TRBJ1-2; D: .; V: TRBV7-8; CDR3: ASSLIQGFGYT
J: TRBJ1-2; D: .; V: TRBV24-1; CDR3: ATSDSDYGYT
J: TRBJ1-5; D: .; V: TRBV7-9; CDR3: ASSPGGNQPQH
J: TRBJ2-4; D: .; V: TRBV6-2/TRBV6-3; CDR3: ASSVGPFQY